The rows below give T cell receptor beta chains drawn from one sample of a study of T cell changes during pregnancy in multiple sclerosis. Here immunoSEQ multiplex PCR was the method, and the copy in TCRdb shows in-frame clones only, minus some. The sample carries about 68,000 clones, just under 95% recorded once. This specimen consisted of peripheral blood, obtained after pregnancy. The source of these receptors is a female donor in good health, enrolled as a control in a pregnancy study. Each CDR3 is given with its conserved first and last residue. The D gene is left open where the match is weak. Rows may omit the clone size; those that give it use once, few, many or a size class.

size | J | D | V | CDR3 | DNA
- | TRBJ1-2 | TRBD1 | TRBV27 | CASSYRGEYGYTF | TGTGCCAGCAGTTACAGGGGGGAGTATGGCTACACCTTC
- | TRBJ1-1 | - | TRBV13 | CASSERDTLNTEAFF | TGTGCCAGCAGCGAGCGGGACACCCTGAACACTGAAGCTTTCTTT
- | TRBJ2-7 | - | TRBV15 | CATSSFLWGERYEQYF | TGTGCCACCAGCAGTTTTCTCTGGGGAGAACGCTACGAGCAGTACTTC
- | TRBJ2-5 | - | TRBV25-1 | CASSEQYQETQYF | TGTGCCAGCAGTGAGCAGTACCAAGAGACCCAGTACTTC
once | TRBJ1-2 | - | TRBV6-5 | CASSSMMGDYGYTF | TGTGCCAGCAGTTCCATGATGGGAGACTATGGCTACACCTTC
- | TRBJ2-7 | TRBD1 | TRBV29-1 | CSVSQGDPYEQYF | TGCAGCGTTAGCCAGGGGGACCCCTACGAGCAGTACTTC
- | TRBJ2-5 | - | TRBV2 | CASTGGRIQETQYF | TGTGCCAGCACCGGTGGGAGGATCCAAGAGACCCAGTACTTC
- | TRBJ1-1 | - | TRBV6-6 | CASSEGQNTEAFF | TGTGCCAGCAGTGAGGGTCAGAACACTGAAGCTTTCTTT
once | TRBJ2-3 | - | TRBV7-7 | CASSPRGYTDTQYF | TGTGCCAGCAGCCCCAGGGGATACACAGATACGCAGTATTTT
- | TRBJ1-5 | - | TRBV21-1 | CASSPGTGKGGNQPQHF | TGTGCCAGCAGCCCCGGGACAGGGAAGGGTGGCAATCAGCCCCAGCATTTT
- | TRBJ2-2 | TRBD2 | TRBV7-8 | CASSQRENLAGELFF | TGTGCCAGCAGCCAGCGGGAGAATCTGGCCGGGGAGCTGTTTTTT
- | TRBJ2-7 | - | TRBV27 | CASSPILEYQQYF | TGTGCCAGCAGTCCCATTTTAGAGTATCAGCAGTACTTC
- | TRBJ2-3 | - | TRBV2 | CASSEVRLASDTQYF | TGTGCCAGCAGTGAAGTTCGGCTAGCGAGCGATACGCAGTATTTT
once | TRBJ2-7 | - | TRBV2 | CASSDQGPIEQYF | TGTGCCAGCAGTGATCAGGGGCCCATCGAGCAGTACTTC
- | TRBJ2-3 | TRBD2 | TRBV9 | CASSVGAGTLDTQYF | TGTGCCAGCAGCGTAGGAGCGGGGACTTTAGATACGCAGTATTTT
- | TRBJ2-3 | TRBD2 | TRBV6-1 | CASSGGLAGRLDTQYF | TGTGCCAGCAGTGGAGGTCTAGCGGGTCGTTTGGATACGCAGTATTTT
- | TRBJ1-3 | - | TRBV9 | CASSVGARVGGNTIYF | TGTGCCAGCAGCGTAGGCGCAAGAGTGGGCGGAAACACCATATATTTT
- | TRBJ2-2 | - | TRBV2 | CASCTENTGELFF | TGTGCCAGCTGTACAGAAAACACCGGGGAGCTGTTTTTT
- | TRBJ2-7 | - | TRBV7-2 | CASSFNRAGQYF | TGTGCCAGCAGCTTCAACAGGGCTGGGCAGTACTTC
- | TRBJ1-3 | - | TRBV4-3 | CASSARGGAGNTIYF | TGCGCCAGCAGCGCCAGGGGAGGGGCCGGAAACACCATATATTTT
- | TRBJ1-5 | - | TRBV6-4 | CASSEMTMSNQPQHF | TGTGCCAGCAGTGAAATGACAATGAGCAATCAGCCCCAGCATTTT
few | TRBJ1-1 | TRBD1 | TRBV27 | CATGTGQWETEAFF | TGTGCCACGGGGACAGGGCAATGGGAAACTGAAGCTTTCTTT
- | TRBJ2-2 | TRBD2 | TRBV7-9 | CASSLSLAGGPHTGELFF | TGTGCCAGCAGCTTAAGTCTAGCGGGGGGGCCTCACACCGGGGAGCTGTTTTTT
- | TRBJ2-1 | - | TRBV4-1 | CASSQHVATYNEQFF | TGCGCCAGCAGCCAACATGTAGCAACCTACAATGAGCAGTTCTTC
- | TRBJ1-6 | - | TRBV18 | CASSPLGQQRNSPLHF | TGTGCCAGCTCACCACTAGGCCAGCAGCGTAATTCACCCCTCCACTTT
- | TRBJ2-7 | TRBD1 | TRBV6-1 | CASIGRGNYEQYF | TGTGCCAGCATCGGCAGGGGGAACTACGAGCAGTACTTC
- | TRBJ2-1 | TRBD2 | TRBV5-1 | CASSPTSGSHYEQFF | TGCGCCAGCAGTCCCACTAGCGGGAGTCACTATGAGCAGTTCTTC
once | TRBJ1-5 | TRBD1 | TRBV19 | CASSILQGSPQHF | TGTGCCAGTAGTATCCTACAGGGGTCCCCCCAGCATTTT
- | TRBJ1-2 | TRBD1 | TRBV7-9 | CASSLSTRGHSYGYTF | TGTGCCAGCAGCTTAAGTACCAGGGGGCATAGCTATGGCTACACCTTC
- | TRBJ1-3 | - | TRBV19 | CASRTPGTKYTIYF | TGTGCCAGTAGGACCCCCGGGACAAAATACACCATATATTTT
- | TRBJ2-6 | TRBD2 | TRBV4-3 | CASSQEGGTGANVLTF | TGCGCCAGCAGCCAAGAGGGGGGGACTGGGGCCAACGTCCTGACTTTC
- | TRBJ2-3 | TRBD2 | TRBV19 | CASSISRGGSTDTQYF | TGTGCCAGTAGTATATCCCGGGGGGGGAGCACAGATACGCAGTATTTT
- | TRBJ2-2 | TRBD1 | TRBV23-1 | CASSQSEGTGVNGELFF | TGCGCCAGCAGTCAATCGGAGGGGACAGGGGTAAACGGGGAGCTGTTTTTT
- | TRBJ2-7 | TRBD2 | TRBV7-2 | CASSLRVAGEYEQYF | TGTGCCAGCAGCTTAAGGGTAGCGGGAGAATACGAGCAGTACTTC
- | TRBJ2-7 | - | TRBV28 | CASSLRGIHYEQYF | TGTGCCAGCAGTTTAAGGGGGATACACTACGAGCAGTACTTC
- | TRBJ2-2 | TRBD1 | TRBV28 | CASSLGDRPTGELFF | TGTGCCAGCAGTCTCGGGGACAGACCCACCGGGGAGCTGTTTTTT
- | TRBJ1-4 | - | TRBV11-2 | CASSWGATNEKLFF | TGTGCCAGCAGCTGGGGGGCAACTAATGAAAAACTGTTTTTT
- | TRBJ1-6 | - | TRBV13 | CASSSAGVPLHF | TGTGCCAGCAGCTCTGCAGGGGTACCCCTCCACTTT
- | TRBJ2-7 | TRBD1 | TRBV7-7 | CASSLGAGTGGEQYF | TGTGCTAGCAGCTTGGGGGCCGGAACAGGGGGCGAGCAGTACTTC
- | TRBJ2-1 | TRBD2 | TRBV7-9 | CASTLAGGGDEQFF | TGTGCCAGTACTCTAGCGGGGGGAGGGGATGAGCAGTTCTTC
- | TRBJ2-3 | TRBD2 | TRBV5-1 | CASSLAEGSGGDTQYF | TGCGCCAGCAGCTTGGCCGAGGGTAGCGGGGGAGATACGCAGTATTTT
- | TRBJ1-4 | TRBD1 | TRBV15 | CATSSGGQGTNEKLFF | TGTGCCACCAGCAGTGGGGGACAGGGGACTAATGAAAAACTGTTTTTT
- | TRBJ1-4 | - | TRBV6-6 | CASSYSMAGAGEKLFF | TGTGCCAGCAGTTACTCGATGGCAGGGGCGGGTGAAAAACTGTTTTTT
once | TRBJ2-1 | - | TRBV5-1 | CASSLLLAWNEQFF | TGCGCCAGCAGCTTGCTACTAGCTTGGAATGAGCAGTTCTTC
- | TRBJ2-7 | TRBD2 | TRBV10-2 | CASSSSGNEQYF | TGCGCCAGCAGTAGTAGCGGGAACGAGCAGTACTTC
- | TRBJ2-1 | TRBD1 | TRBV9 | CASSVATEGQGADEQFF | TGTGCCAGCAGCGTAGCTACCGAGGGACAGGGGGCGGATGAGCAGTTCTTC
- | TRBJ2-7 | TRBD1 | TRBV11-2 | CASSSWPTGSYEQYF | TGTGCCAGCAGCTCTTGGCCGACAGGGAGCTACGAGCAGTACTTC
- | TRBJ2-3 | TRBD2 | TRBV29-1 | CSVERREGFADTQYF | TGCAGCGTTGAACGGCGGGAGGGATTTGCAGATACGCAGTATTTT